This T cell receptor (beta chain) stems from a study of cytomegalovirus exposure and HLA in healthy donors. The PCR contained 60 Vbeta and 13 Jbeta primers. Methods used by the authors: Later analysis identified roughly 82 million unique TCR beta chains, approximately 11 million shared. The protocol was immunoSEQ multiplex PCR, while the TCRdb copy is restricted to in-frame clones and leaves out a portion. The V and J calls and clone size were taken over from that table, and D and trimming were inferred from the DNA. This table has approximately 200,000 clones, approximately 87% appearing once. Study conclusions and caveats: A later analysis found that most CMV-associated TCR beta chains appeared HLA-restricted. Immune exposure information available was restricted to CMV serostatus. The HLA-A and HLA-B alleles of most subjects were reportedly predicted accurately from TCR beta sequences.

Points on this clone: Its antigen remains unknown.

This TCR was sampled from a human donor in good health. Sequenced input: PBMCs.

The CDR3 here is CASSQDLETQYF. Here the CDR3 DNA reads TGTGCCAGCAGCCAAGACCTAGAGACCCAGTACTTC. V is TRBV4-2 and J is TRBJ2-5; D not resolved. Trimming took 0 bases from V and 4 from J, leaving 3 bases between them. The germline CDR1 and CDR2 sequences are LGHNA and YNFKEQ. This CDR3 has 12 residues.